Sequencing of this T cell receptor beta chain was carried out in a study of CXCR3-negative and CXCR3-positive naive CD8 T cells. Study information: The TRB read total, about 135 million, broke down to about 1.5 +/- 0.3 million reads per library.

The CDR3 has 15 residues. Within the CD8+ T cell compartment, naive cells were CD45RO-CCR7+CD27+CD95-. About this clonotype: The antigen is not known.

Study observations and caveats: CXCR3-positive naive cells had more hydrophobic TRB CDR3s than CXCR3-negative naive cells. In both naive subsets diversity was comparably high, whereas memory CD8+ cells showed much lower diversity. Naive CXCR3-positive and CXCR3-negative cells shared TRBV-TRBJ usage; memory cells diverged.

Via 5' RACE with UMI labels, TRB cDNA libraries were prepared. No DNA is given; TCRdb re-called the 5' RACE reads and lists each CDR3 protein once. The table for this sample gives some 130,000 distinct CDR3 sequences. Sequenced material: naive CXCR3+ CD8+ T cells from blood. Noted subset: CD45RO-CCR7+CD27+CD95- naive CD8+ T cells expressing CXCR3 (TNR3+). The sequence came from a human donor in good health. Some clones in this sample may be carry-over from other donors' samples. The V call is TRBV12-3 or TRBV12-4, the J call TRBJ2-2; TCRdb returns TRBD1, unconfirmable since there is no DNA. CDR3 region: CASSGGQGFTGELFF.